A single sample gave rise to the 26 T cell receptor beta chains below, sequenced in a study of PD-L1 blockade in urothelial cancer. Some clones are missing from TCRdb's copy, which holds only in-frame ones; the method was immunoSEQ multiplex PCR. The data contain roughly 60,000 clones, around 80% of them singletons. The source was PBMCs, collected around atezolizumab (anti-PD-L1) treatment. The receptors were sampled from a man in his 70s with urothelial cancer.

The chain joins TRBV28 to TRBJ2-1, with D tentatively TRBD2 (5 bases). Trimming took 7 bases from V and 5 from J, leaving 12 bases between them. The germline CDR1 and CDR2 sequences are MDHEN and SYDVKM. The CDR3 covers 13 residues. Here the CDR3 DNA reads TGTGCCAGCACCCCTGTCGGGGACAATGAGCAGTTCTTC. It is translated as CASTPVGDNEQFF.

The rearrangement links TRBV28 to TRBJ1-5, with D possibly TRBD1 on 6 matching bases. V lost 6 bases and J lost 2, with 8 bases in between. Germline-derived CDR1 and CDR2 are MDHEN and SYDVKM. The CDR3 has 13 residues. CDR3 loop: CASRTGGNQPQHF. As DNA, the CDR3 is TGTGCCAGCAGGACAGGTGGCAATCAGCCCCAGCATTTT.

The CDR3 sequence: CATSREIQLRAFF. The CDR3, as DNA: TGTGCCACCAGCAGAGAGATTCAGTTGAGGGCTTTCTTT. The chain carries TRBV15 and TRBJ1-1; D call uncertain. The CDR3 loop spans 13 amino acids. With 0 bases removed from V and 11 bases from J, the gap between germline ends came to 13 bases. Germline lookup yields CDR1 LNHNV and CDR2 YYDKDF (reference sequence). Full variable domain (outside the CDR3, taken from reference TRBV15 and TRBJ1-1): DAMVIQNPRYQVTQFGKPVTLSCSQTLNHNVMYWYQQKSSQAPKLLFHYYDKDFNNEADTPDNFQSRRPNTSFCFLDIRSPGLGDTAMYLCATSREIQLRAFFGQGTRLTVV.

About this clone: Additional DNA sequences in this sample encode the identical CDR3. This rearrangement joins TRBV30 to TRBJ1-1; D is unclear. The CDR3 consists of 13 residues. The V gene's germline CDR1 is GTSNPN and CDR2 SVGIG (reference sequence). The V end was cut by 3 bases, the J end by 1 base, with 9 bases between. The CDR3 loop is CAWSATGNTEAFF. The CDR3 DNA reads TGTGCCTGGAGCGCAACCGGGAACACTGAAGCTTTCTTT.

The V call is TRBV9, the J call TRBJ2-2; 15 positions agree with TRBD2. The CDR3 is made up of 16 amino acids. Germline CDR1 reads SGDLS; CDR2 reads YYNGEE. Unmatched junction bases numbered 4, after V lost 4 bases and J lost 6 bases. Here the CDR3 reads CASSPGTSGRSGELFF. The CDR3 DNA follows: TGTGCCAGCAGCCCCGGGACTAGCGGGAGGTCCGGGGAGCTGTTTTTT.

The chain combines TRBV5-1 with TRBJ1-5; TRBD1 matches at 10 bases. The germline CDR1 and CDR2 sequences are SGHRS and YFSETQ. The trim removed 4 bases at V and 5 bases at J, leaving 6 bases unmatched. CDR3 length: 15 residues. The CDR3 region is CASSPGTGEDQPQHF. The CDR3, as DNA: TGCGCCAGCAGCCCCGGGACAGGGGAGGATCAGCCCCAGCATTTT.

V gene TRBV5-1 combines with J gene TRBJ2-1; 7 bases match TRBD2. Germline values: CDR1 SGHRS, CDR2 YFSETQ. J gave up 0 bases and V 1 base, and 7 bases lay outside the gene matches. This CDR3 contains 17 residues. CDR3 in amino acids: CASSLLAGVLSYNEQFF. CDR3 coding DNA: TGCGCCAGCAGCTTGCTCGCGGGAGTACTCTCCTACAATGAGCAGTTCTTC.

The V and J genes are TRBV10-1 and TRBJ2-3; 11 bases match TRBD2. V lost 0 bases and J lost 10; bases outside the gene matches: 9. The CDR3 has 16 residues. Germline V gene lookup returns CDR1 WNHNN and CDR2 SYGVQD (reference sequence). The CDR3 region has the DNA TGCGCCAGCAGTGAGTCTCGGGTAGCGGGAGGGCTTGCGCAGTATTTT. It codes for CASSESRVAGGLAQYF.

The chain combines TRBV10-1 with TRBJ1-2; tentative D call: TRBD1 (6 bases). CDR3 length: 13 residues. The V end was cut by 3 bases, the J end by 7 bases, with 12 bases between. Germline-derived CDR1 and CDR2 are WNHNN and SYGVQD (reference sequence). The CDR3 is CASSDYRESGYTF. The CDR3 nucleotides read TGCGCCAGCAGTGATTACAGGGAGAGTGGCTACACCTTC.

The V and J genes are TRBV5-1 and TRBJ1-1; 7 nucleotides agree with TRBD1. There are 14 residues in the CDR3. Germline V CDR1 and CDR2: SGHRS, YFSETQ. V lost 2 bases to trimming and J lost 1 base; unmatched junction nucleotides: 2. In DNA form, the CDR3 reads TGCGCCAGCAGCTTCGGGACAGCGAACACTGAAGCTTTCTTT. Its translation: CASSFGTANTEAFF.

The J gene is TRBJ2-7, the V gene TRBV25-1; D might be TRBD1 (5 bases). CDR1 is MGHDK, CDR2 SYGVNS, per germline. V was pared by 3 bases and J by 7 bases, with 13 bases between. This CDR3 is built from 13 residues. The CDR3, as DNA: TGTGCCAGCAGTGAGAGACAGCGCGAGGAGCAGTACTTC. Its protein product is CASSERQREEQYF.

V is TRBV7-9 and J is TRBJ1-5, with D possibly matching TRBD1 (6 bases). CDR3 length equals 16 residues. Germline CDR1 and CDR2: SEHNR and FQNEAQ (reference sequence). The V and J ends lost 5 bases and 4 bases respectively, with 18 bases between them. CDR3 sequence (DNA): TGTGCCAGCAGCCCAGGTCGTGAGACAGGAAATCAGCCCCAGCATTTT. This sequence encodes CASSPGRETGNQPQHF.

The J gene is TRBJ1-2, the V gene TRBV7-8; possible D gene TRBD1, 5 bases. CDR3 length: 15 residues. Trimming removed 1 base at V and 7 bases at J, with 16 bases between. Germline values: CDR1 SGHVS, CDR2 FQNEAQ. The CDR3 DNA follows: TGTGCCAGCAGCTTAGTTGGGCGGTGGAGGGGTGGCTACACCTTC. Its translation is CASSLVGRWRGGYTF.

V is TRBV6-6 and J is TRBJ2-7; 7 bases are shared with TRBD2. V shed 10 bases, J shed 7 bases, and the junction held 13 bases outside the gene matches. The V gene's germline CDR1 is MNHNY and CDR2 SVGAGI (reference sequence). The CDR3 is 13 residues long. The chain's CDR3 is CATHGPSGGEQYF. CDR3 sequence (DNA): TGTGCCACCCACGGGCCATCGGGAGGAGAGCAGTACTTC.

This clone was seen a handful of times. The genes are TRBV28 and TRBJ1-2; TRBD1 matches 9 bases. Germline CDR1 and CDR2: MDHEN and SYDVKM. The CDR3 consists of 13 residues. J lost 6 bases, V lost 6 bases, and 5 bases had no gene match. CDR3: CASSVDRGNGYTF. The CDR3 DNA reads TGTGCCAGCAGCGTGGACAGGGGCAATGGCTACACCTTC.

This clone was counted once. The CDR3 protein is CASTGQGAIYGYTF. Here the CDR3 DNA reads TGTGCCAGTACGGGACAGGGGGCTATCTATGGCTACACCTTC. V usage is TRBV19 and J usage is TRBJ1-2, with 12 bases that match TRBD1. The CDR3 is made up of 14 amino acids. From germline, CDR1 is LNHDA and CDR2 SQIVND (reference sequence). V lost 7 bases, J lost 4 bases, and 4 bases stayed unmatched.

This clone showed up many times. This chain uses TRBV4-1 with TRBJ2-1; 10 positions match TRBD2. Germline assignment: CDR1 MGHRA and CDR2 YSYEKL. The V gene end was trimmed by 1 base and the J gene end by 5 bases; junction bases not matched to a gene: 5. The CDR3 runs 16 residues. CDR3 residues: CASSQAGLADDNEQFF. Written as DNA, the CDR3 is TGCGCCAGCAGCCAAGCAGGACTAGCGGACGACAATGAGCAGTTCTTC.

V gene TRBV6-4 combines with J gene TRBJ1-5; no clear D gene. V was pared by 4 bases and J by 7 bases, with 11 bases between. This CDR3 has 13 amino acids. Germline V lookup: CDR1 MRHNA, CDR2 SNTAGT. For the CDR3, the DNA is TGTGCCAGCAGTGCCGAGGGTGAGCAGCCCCAGCATTTT. As protein: CASSAEGEQPQHF.

The rearrangement uses TRBV2 and TRBJ1-1; no clear D gene. The CDR3 totals 14 residues. Germline-derived CDR1 and CDR2 are SNHLY and FYNNEI. The V end was cut by 1 base, the J end by 0 bases, with 6 bases between. The chain's CDR3 is CASSEDQVNTEAFF. Written as DNA, the CDR3 is TGTGCCAGCAGTGAAGATCAGGTGAACACTGAAGCTTTCTTT.

V gene TRBV9 combines with J gene TRBJ2-3; the D gene is possibly TRBD2 (5 bases). This CDR3 is built from 14 residues. V was clipped by 4 bases and J by 4 bases, with 13 bases between them. Per the germline V gene, CDR1 is SGDLS and CDR2 is YYNGEE. CDR3 nucleotide sequence: TGTGCCAGCAGCCTTCGACTATACGCAGATACGCAGTATTTT. This gives the protein CASSLRLYADTQYF.

This clone has ten or more counts. Distinct nucleotide sequences in the sample also encode this CDR3. The chain combines TRBV5-1 with TRBJ2-6; no firm D call. This CDR3 has 15 residues. In germline, CDR1 is SGHRS, CDR2 YFSETQ. V was clipped by 2 bases and J by 1 base, with 7 bases between them. The CDR3 DNA follows: TGCGCCAGCAGCTTAGACTCTTCTGGGGCCAACGTCCTGACTTTC. The encoded protein is CASSLDSSGANVLTF.

The chain recombines TRBV6-6 with TRBJ1-3, with D perhaps matching TRBD1 (5 bases). CDR3 length: 15 residues. The germline gives CDR1 MNHNY, CDR2 SVGAGI (reference sequence). Trimming removed 6 bases from V and 5 bases from J, with 17 bases in between. Here the CDR3 DNA reads TGTGCCAGCAGCCCCCCCGGACGGACACGAAACACCATATATTTT. Translated: CASSPPGRTRNTIYF.

The chain joins TRBV2 to TRBJ2-1; D is possibly TRBD2 (6 bases). The length of the CDR3 is 13 residues. With 8 bases removed from V and 3 bases from J, the gap between germline ends came to 11 bases. In germline, CDR1 is SNHLY, CDR2 FYNNEI. CDR3: CASRETNYNEQFF. The CDR3 nucleotides are TGTGCCAGCCGGGAGACTAACTACAATGAGCAGTTCTTC.

The rearrangement uses TRBV30 and TRBJ2-3, with D uncertain. Germline-derived CDR1 and CDR2 are GTSNPN and SVGIG (reference sequence). V was trimmed by 2 bases and J by 4 bases, leaving 7 bases between them. The CDR3 is 12 residues long. The CDR3 nucleotides read TGTGCCTGGAGTCGGAGTCCAGATACGCAGTATTTT. It translates to CAWSRSPDTQYF.

This clone was counted a few times. The V and J genes are TRBV5-1 and TRBJ2-2, with 10 bases matching TRBD1. The CDR3 is 17 amino acids. Looked up from germline, CDR1 is SGHRS and CDR2 is YFSETQ. J gave up 5 bases and V 3 bases, and 10 bases lay outside the gene matches. CDR3 DNA: TGCGCCAGCAGCTGGACCGGGACAGGGGTCTGGACCGGGGAGCTGTTTTTT. Its translation: CASSWTGTGVWTGELFF. Supplemented by reference TRBV5-1 and TRBJ2-2, the full variable domain reads KAGVTQTPRYLIKTRGQQVTLSCSPISGHRSVSWYQQTPGQGLQFLFEYFSETQRNKGNFPGRFSGRQFSNSRSEMNVSTLELGDSALYLCASSWTGTGVWTGELFFGEGSRLTVL.

This sequence joins TRBV29-1 and TRBJ2-1, with 13 bases fitting TRBD2. The CDR3 extends over 15 amino acids. Germline loops: CDR1 SQVTM, CDR2 ANQGSEA. Trimming at V came to 5 bases and at J to 3 bases, leaving 4 bases not matched to a gene. The CDR3 is CSVQGLAGDYNEQFF. As DNA, the CDR3 is TGCAGCGTTCAAGGACTAGCGGGAGACTACAATGAGCAGTTCTTC.